What follows are 6 T cell receptor beta chains derived from one specimen sequenced in a study of identical twins. TCRdb fed the 5' RACE reads into MiXCR, producing one record per CDR3 protein. The repertoire holds about 900,000 distinct CDR3 sequences, with approximately 13% as singletons. The same sample was also used in a study of yellow fever vaccine responses in identical twins.

The sample taken for sequencing was PBMCs. All receptors derive from a woman aged 18-29 years in good health.

V and J are TRBV2 and TRBJ2-1; TRBD2 might be the D (5 bases). Germline V gene sequence: CDR1 SNHLY, CDR2 FYNNEI. Trimming cost V 8 bases and J 4 bases, with 12 bases left between them. This CDR3 spans 13 amino acids. The CDR3 DNA reads TGTGCCAGCGCGGTAGCGAATTACAATGAGCAGTTCTTC. It encodes CASAVANYNEQFF.

This clonotype appeared a few times. J is TRBJ2-3 and V is TRBV18, with 9 nucleotides matching TRBD2. Looked up from germline, CDR1 is KGHSH and CDR2 is LQKENI. This CDR3 has 15 amino acids. V lost 3 bases to trimming and J lost 8 bases; unmatched junction nucleotides: 9. The CDR3 nucleotides are TGTGCCAGCTCACCCAATAACGGACTAGCGACTACGCAGTATTTT. Its translation is CASSPNNGLATTQYF.

This clonotype was found a few times. This sequence joins TRBV6-5 and TRBJ2-1, with 9 bases identical to TRBD2. CDR3 length: 16 residues. Losses at the gene ends were 4 bases for V and 12 bases for J; bases not matched to a gene: 16. Germline V lookup: CDR1 MNHEY, CDR2 SVGAGI. CDR3 bases: TGTGCCAGCAGTTCCGAATCCCTAGCGGGGTTTGAAGGGCAGTTCTTC. This sequence encodes CASSSESLAGFEGQFF.

This clonotype has just a few counts. V and J are TRBV29-1 and TRBJ2-2, with TRBD1 matching 10 bases. The V gene end was trimmed by 7 bases and the J gene end by 0 bases; junction bases not matched to a gene: 8. Germline V CDR1 and CDR2: SQVTM, ANQGSEA. The CDR3 length is 16 residues. The CDR3 sequence is CSAVTGGAPNTGELFF. CDR3 nucleotide sequence: TGCAGCGCCGTGACAGGGGGCGCCCCGAACACCGGGGAGCTGTTTTTT.

The CDR3 DNA sequence: TGTGCCAGCAGTCCGGCCGCGCAGGGGGGAGGCAATGAGCAGTTCTTC. As protein: CASSPAAQGGGNEQFF. The genes are TRBV11-1 and TRBJ2-1; a weak D match, TRBD1 (7 bases). Germline loops: CDR1 SGHAT, CDR2 FQDESV (reference sequence). V was shortened by 6 bases and J by 6 bases, with 21 bases between the two germline ends. This CDR3 is built from 16 residues.

This clonotype was found many times. The chain has TRBV6-5 and TRBJ2-2; D call uncertain. V lost 2 bases, J lost 0 bases, and 10 bases lay in between. Germline V CDR1 and CDR2: MNHEY, SVGAGI. The CDR3 length is 16 residues. The CDR3 DNA follows: TGTGCCAGCAGTTACGGGGTCGTATCGAACACCGGGGAGCTGTTTTTT. This codes for CASSYGVVSNTGELFF.